This T cell receptor beta chain was sequenced for a study of T-cell memory formation after mild COVID-19. Study-level background: The TCR clusters were mostly specific to one donor.

V was clipped by 4 bases and J by 2 bases, with 9 bases between them. This CDR3 is built from 13 residues. CDR1 and CDR2 (germline): SGDLS, YYNGEE. Of note for this clonotype: Its antigen is unidentified.

Libraries for TCRalpha and TCRbeta carried sample barcodes and unique molecular identifiers via 5'RACE. TCRdb redid the calling of the 5' RACE reads with MiXCR, one entry per CDR3 protein. Of approximately 270,000 distinct CDR3 sequences listed, about 17% are singletons. The study's findings and limits: Contracting CD8+ clones were enriched in EMRA, CD4+ mainly in CM and EM. There was a balanced CD4/CD8 profile in clones contracting day 15 to 85, and later expanders leaned CD4+.

The sample was PBMCs or a T cell subset sorted from them (not recorded which). The chain uses TRBV9 and TRBJ2-5; no clear D gene. The receptor's source is a man aged 18 to 29 who had mild COVID-19 (a few samples of this study predate the infection). Cell type and time point are not known. The CDR3, as DNA: TGTGCCAGCAGCAAGCAGTCGCAAGAGACCCAGTACTTC. As protein: CASSKQSQETQYF.